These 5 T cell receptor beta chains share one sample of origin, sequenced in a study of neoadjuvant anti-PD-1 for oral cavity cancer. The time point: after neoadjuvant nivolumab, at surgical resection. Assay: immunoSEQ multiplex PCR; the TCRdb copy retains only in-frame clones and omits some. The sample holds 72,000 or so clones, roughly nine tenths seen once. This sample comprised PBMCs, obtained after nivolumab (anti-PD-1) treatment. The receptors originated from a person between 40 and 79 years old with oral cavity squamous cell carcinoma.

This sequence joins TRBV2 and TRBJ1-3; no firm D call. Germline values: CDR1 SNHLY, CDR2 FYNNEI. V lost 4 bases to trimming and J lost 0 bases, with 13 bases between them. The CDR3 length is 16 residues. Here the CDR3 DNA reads TGTGCCAGCAGTGTAGGGCACCCGAGCTCTGGAAACACCATATATTTT. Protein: CASSVGHPSSGNTIYF.

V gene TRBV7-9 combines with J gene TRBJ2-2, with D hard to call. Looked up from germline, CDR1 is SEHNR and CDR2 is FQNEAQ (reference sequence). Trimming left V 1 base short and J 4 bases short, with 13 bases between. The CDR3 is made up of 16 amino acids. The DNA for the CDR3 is TGTGCCAGCAGCTTAGAGCCCCGGATACCCACCGGGGAGCTGTTTTTT. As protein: CASSLEPRIPTGELFF.

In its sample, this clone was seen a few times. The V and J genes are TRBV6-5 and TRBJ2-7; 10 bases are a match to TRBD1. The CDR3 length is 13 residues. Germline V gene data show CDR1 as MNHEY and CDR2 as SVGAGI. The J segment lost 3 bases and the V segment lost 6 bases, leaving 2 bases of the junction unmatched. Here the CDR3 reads CASRGQGHYEQYF. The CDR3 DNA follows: TGTGCCAGCAGGGGACAGGGGCACTACGAGCAGTACTTC.

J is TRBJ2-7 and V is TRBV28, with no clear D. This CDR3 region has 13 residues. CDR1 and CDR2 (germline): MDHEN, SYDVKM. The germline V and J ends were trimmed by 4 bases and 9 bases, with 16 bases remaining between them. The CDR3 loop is CASSSPHGPGQYF. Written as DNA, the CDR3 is TGTGCCAGCAGTTCCCCCCATGGGCCGGGGCAGTACTTC.

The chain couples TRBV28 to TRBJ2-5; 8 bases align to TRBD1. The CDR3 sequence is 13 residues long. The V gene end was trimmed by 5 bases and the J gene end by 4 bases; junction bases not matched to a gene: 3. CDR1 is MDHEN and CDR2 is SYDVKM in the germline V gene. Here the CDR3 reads CASSVTGGETQYF. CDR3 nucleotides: TGTGCCAGCAGTGTTACAGGGGGAGAGACCCAGTACTTC.